This T cell receptor beta chain was found in a study of T cell responses to AZD1222 COVID-19 vaccine. Measured with immunoSEQ multiplex PCR; TCRdb has only the in-frame clones, and not every one. Of 100,000 to 120,000 clones listed, more than 75% are singletons. The receptor was derived from an adult in good health. The sample was peripheral blood, taken on day 0 of AZD1222 vaccination.

Written as DNA, the CDR3 is TGTGCCAGTAAAGGGACTAGCGCCACAGATACGCAGTATTTT. Its translation: CASKGTSATDTQYF. The chain carries TRBV19 and TRBJ2-3; 10 bases fit TRBD2. Germline CDR1 reads LNHDA; CDR2 reads SQIVND (reference sequence). This CDR3 region has 14 residues. With 7 bases clipped from V and 2 bases from J, the junction kept 3 bases outside the gene matches.